The 20 T cell receptor beta chains presented below share a single source sample, sequenced in a study of neoadjuvant anti-PD-1 for oral cavity cancer. Assay used: immunoSEQ multiplex PCR; TCRdb lists only in-frame clones, some missing. Of roughly 6,600 clones listed, approximately 45% are singletons. The sample here was tumor tissue, taken before nivolumab (anti-PD-1) treatment. These receptors all stem from a person aged 35-79 years with oral cavity squamous cell carcinoma.

This clone occurred a few times. The chain joins TRBV15 to TRBJ2-4; weak D call: TRBD2 (6 bases). The CDR3 has 15 residues. V lost 1 base to trimming and J lost 0 bases, with 7 bases between them. CDR1 is LNHNV and CDR2 is YYDKDF in the germline V gene (reference sequence). CDR3 sequence: CATSRAGVAKNIQYF. The CDR3 DNA reads TGTGCCACCAGCAGAGCGGGGGTAGCCAAAAACATTCAGTACTTC.

V usage is TRBV29-1 and J usage is TRBJ2-2; 7 bases fit TRBD1. CDR1 and CDR2 (germline): SQVTM, ANQGSEA. After removal of 0 bases from V and 6 bases from J, the junction contained 10 bases not matched to a gene. CDR3 length: 16 amino acids. The CDR3 DNA sequence: TGCAGCGTTGAAGACCAGGAGACAGGGCTATCCGGGGAGCTGTTTTTT. Amino acid sequence: CSVEDQETGLSGELFF.

CDR3 nucleotides: TGTGCCACCAGAACTGAGCGGACCCAGTACTTC. This sequence encodes CATRTERTQYF. This chain uses TRBV15 with TRBJ2-5; D unclear. Germline lookup yields CDR1 LNHNV and CDR2 YYDKDF (reference sequence). The CDR3 has 11 residues. With 6 bases removed from V and 7 bases from J, the gap between germline ends came to 9 bases.

By its share, this clone is medium-sized. The rearrangement uses TRBV25-1 and TRBJ1-1, with 10 nucleotides matching TRBD1. The germline CDR1 and CDR2 sequences are MGHDK and SYGVNS. The junction had 5 bases not matched to a gene; V was cut back by 8 bases and J by 5 bases. CDR3 length: 13 residues. CDR3 sequence: CASGRTGGTEAFF. The CDR3, as DNA: TGTGCCAGCGGCCGGACAGGGGGGACTGAAGCTTTCTTT.

The chain links TRBV5-4 to TRBJ2-3; TRBD2 matches at 10 bases. This CDR3 contains 17 residues. V trimming: 4 bases; J trimming: 3 bases; junction bases outside the gene matches: 11. Germline V gene sequence: CDR1 SGHNT, CDR2 YYREEE (reference sequence). CDR3 loop: CASSNPSSGGMTDTQYF. The CDR3 DNA is TGTGCCAGCAGCAATCCTTCTAGCGGGGGCATGACAGATACGCAGTATTTT. Variable domain in full (rest from reference TRBV5-4 and TRBJ2-3): ETGVTQSPTHLIKTRGQQVTLRCSSQSGHNTVSWYQQALGQGPQFIFQYYREEENGRGNFPPRFSGLQFPNYSSELNVNALELDDSALYLCASSNPSSGGMTDTQYFGPGTRLTVL.

The rearrangement uses TRBV7-2 and TRBJ1-4; no reliable D call. The germline gives CDR1 SGHTA, CDR2 FQGNSA. The CDR3 is made up of 15 amino acids. V dropped 7 bases and J dropped 10 bases, with 22 bases sitting between them. CDR3 amino acids: CASTTMDGSPGKLFF. CDR3 nucleotide sequence: TGTGCCAGCACCACCATGGACGGTAGCCCTGGAAAACTGTTTTTT. Filled out from reference TRBV7-2 and TRBJ1-4, the complete variable domain reads GAGVSQSPSNKVTEKGKDVELRCDPISGHTALYWYRQSLGQGLEFLIYFQGNSAPDKSGLPSDRFSAERTGGSVSTLTIQRTQQEDSAVYLCASTTMDGSPGKLFFGSGTQLSVL.

J is TRBJ1-3 and V is TRBV7-2; D gene ambiguous. V was pared by 2 bases and J by 1 base, with 9 bases between. The CDR3 is 15 residues long. Germline assignment: CDR1 SGHTA and CDR2 FQGNSA. CDR3 sequence (DNA): TGTGCCAGCAGCTTAAGCACGGGATCTGGAAACACCATATATTTT. This translates into CASSLSTGSGNTIYF.

V usage is TRBV27 and J usage is TRBJ2-7; TRBD1 matches 9 bases. This CDR3 is 16 amino acids long. Germline CDR1 and CDR2: MNHEY and SMNVEV (reference sequence). V was clipped by 4 bases and J by 4 bases; unmatched bases: 11. CDR3 protein: CASSSPRQGGIYEQYF. CDR3 bases: TGTGCCAGCAGTTCCCCACGACAGGGGGGAATTTACGAGCAGTACTTC.

The chain joins TRBV5-8 to TRBJ2-5; no clear D gene. CDR1 is SGHTS and CDR2 is YDEGEE in the germline V gene. Trimming cost V 4 bases and J 5 bases, with 9 bases left between them. The CDR3 contains 12 residues. CDR3 sequence reads: CASSTQRETQYF. Written as DNA, the CDR3 is TGTGCCAGCAGCACCCAGAGGGAGACCCAGTACTTC.

The CDR3 sequence: CASSLGDRRYF. CDR3 in DNA: TGTGCCAGCAGCTTGGGGGACCGGCGGTATTTT. The genes are TRBV6-5 and TRBJ2-3, with D perhaps being TRBD1 or TRBD2 (5 bases each). V was clipped by 6 bases and J by 14 bases, with 15 bases between them. Germline V gene sequence: CDR1 MNHEY, CDR2 SVGAGI. This CDR3 is built from 11 residues.

The chain recombines TRBV5-1 with TRBJ1-3, with D unclear. The length of the CDR3 is 12 residues. With 0 bases removed from V and 9 bases from J, the gap between germline ends came to 7 bases. Germline V lookup: CDR1 SGHRS, CDR2 YFSETQ. CDR3 nucleotides: TGCGCCAGCAGCTTGGATCGGGGCACCATATATTTT. This gives the protein CASSLDRGTIYF.

J is TRBJ2-3 and V is TRBV28; 9 bases are a match to TRBD1. V shed 5 bases, J shed 2 bases, and the junction held 8 bases outside the gene matches. The CDR3 contains 16 residues. Germline V gives CDR1 MDHEN, CDR2 SYDVKM. The DNA of the CDR3 is TGTGCCAGCAGTCCACAGGGGGCCACCGTCACAGATACGCAGTATTTT. Translation gives CASSPQGATVTDTQYF.

This clone was counted only a few times. The chain combines TRBV5-8 with TRBJ2-2, with D possibly matching TRBD1 (5 bases). V was clipped by 5 bases and J by 4 bases, with 9 bases between them. The CDR3 is made up of 13 amino acids. Germline V CDR1 and CDR2: SGHTS, YDEGEE. The CDR3 region is CASRGRGTGELFF. CDR3 coding DNA: TGTGCCAGCAGGGGGCGCGGCACCGGGGAGCTGTTTTTT.

The CDR3: CASSPAWAGNTIYF. The CDR3 DNA reads as TGTGCCAGCAGCCCGGCCTGGGCTGGAAACACCATATATTTT. The chain carries TRBV7-2 and TRBJ1-3, with no clear D. This CDR3 region has 14 residues. CDR1 and CDR2 (germline): SGHTA, FQGNSA. V lost 5 bases and J 2 bases, leaving 10 bases between the germline ends.

Sample share makes this clone medium-sized. V and J are TRBV5-1 and TRBJ2-3, with 7 bases fitting TRBD1. The ends lost 0 bases at V and 6 bases at J; junction bases unmatched: 4. CDR1 is SGHRS and CDR2 is YFSETQ in the germline V gene. This CDR3 has 14 residues. CDR3 protein: CASSLGTGPDTQYF. CDR3 in DNA: TGCGCCAGCAGCTTGGGGACAGGTCCCGATACGCAGTATTTT.

As regards this clone: Other DNA sequences from this sample encode an identical CDR3 as well. This sequence joins TRBV9 and TRBJ2-4, with D possibly matching TRBD1 (7 bases). Per germline, CDR1 SGDLS and CDR2 YYNGEE. This CDR3 is built from 12 residues. The V and J ends lost 4 bases and 7 bases respectively, with 9 bases between them. CDR3 DNA sequence: TGTGCCAGCAGCCCAGGGGGGAACATTCAGTACTTC. Protein: CASSPGGNIQYF.

The genes are TRBV19 and TRBJ1-1; no reliable D call. Trimming stripped 3 bases from V and 1 base from J, with 6 bases between. Germline assignment: CDR1 LNHDA and CDR2 SQIVND (reference sequence). There are 13 residues in the CDR3. The CDR3: CASSMTANTEAFF. For the CDR3, the DNA is TGTGCCAGTAGTATGACCGCGAACACTGAAGCTTTCTTT.

This clone was counted a few times. The chain is built from TRBV5-5 and TRBJ1-1; a possible D gene is TRBD1 (5 bases). The CDR3 contains 15 residues. Germline V gene data show CDR1 as SGHKS and CDR2 as YYEKEE (reference sequence). V lost 1 base to trimming and J lost 1 base, with 11 bases between them. As DNA, the CDR3 is TGTGCCAGCAGCTTGTCGCGACAGCAGAACACTGAAGCTTTCTTT. It is translated as CASSLSRQQNTEAFF.

The chain employs TRBV7-2 and TRBJ2-7; TRBD1 or TRBD2 may be the D gene (5 bases each). The germline CDR1 and CDR2 sequences are SGHTA and FQGNSA. The length of the CDR3 is 16 residues. V lost 4 bases, J lost 1 base, and 17 bases lay in between. The CDR3 sequence is CASSSGTDTHSYEQYF. DNA of the CDR3: TGTGCCAGCAGCTCTGGGACGGATACTCATTCCTACGAGCAGTACTTC.

The gene calls are TRBV4-3 and TRBJ2-3, with 12 bases matching TRBD2. This CDR3 has 17 residues. The V segment lost 1 base and the J segment 3 bases; nucleotides outside the gene matches: 5. CDR1 and CDR2 from the germline V gene are LGHNA and YSLEER. For the CDR3, the DNA is TGCGCCAGCAGCCAAGTTCTAGCGGGGGGGCCAACAGATACGCAGTATTTT. This encodes CASSQVLAGGPTDTQYF.